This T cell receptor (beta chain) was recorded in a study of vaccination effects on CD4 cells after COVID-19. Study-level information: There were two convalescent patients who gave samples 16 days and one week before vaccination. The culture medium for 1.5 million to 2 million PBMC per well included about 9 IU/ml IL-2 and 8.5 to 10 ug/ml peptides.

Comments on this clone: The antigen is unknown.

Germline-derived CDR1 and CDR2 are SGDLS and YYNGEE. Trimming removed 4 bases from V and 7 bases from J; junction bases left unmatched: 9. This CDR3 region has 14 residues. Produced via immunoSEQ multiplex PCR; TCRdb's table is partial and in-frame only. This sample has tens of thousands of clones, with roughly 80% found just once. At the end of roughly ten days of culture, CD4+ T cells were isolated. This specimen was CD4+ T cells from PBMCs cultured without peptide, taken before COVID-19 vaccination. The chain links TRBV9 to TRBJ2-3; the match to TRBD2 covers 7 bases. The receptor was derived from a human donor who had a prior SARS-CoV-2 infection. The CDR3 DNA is TGTGCCAGCAGCTCGAGGACTAGTGCGTATACGCAGTATTTT. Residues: CASSSRTSAYTQYF.